Listed here are 7 T cell receptor beta chains from one sample, sequenced in a study of control samples from healthy donors and cancer patients. Using immunoSEQ multiplex PCR, the repertoire was profiled, and TCRdb retains in-frame clones only, with some absent. This sample has fewer than 110,000 clones, with approximately 90% found just once. Sequencing was carried out using PBMCs. These receptors came from a man aged 55 to 70 with lung cancer.

The chain couples TRBV5-1 to TRBJ1-4; the D gene is possibly TRBD1 (6 bases). CDR3 length: 14 residues. Germline CDR1 SGHRS, CDR2 YFSETQ. V lost 4 bases and J 5 bases, leaving 12 bases between the germline ends. The CDR3: CASSPGALNEKLFF. CDR3 bases: TGCGCCAGCAGCCCAGGGGCCCTGAATGAAAAACTGTTTTTT.

The rearrangement joins TRBV29-1 to TRBJ1-4; unclear D gene. The CDR3 spans 11 residues. Trimming took 4 bases from V and 8 from J, leaving 8 bases between them. Germline lookup yields CDR1 SQVTM and CDR2 ANQGSEA. The DNA for the CDR3 is TGCAGCGTTGTGATTACGGAAAAACTGTTTTTT. Amino acid sequence: CSVVITEKLFF.

The genes are TRBV12-3 or TRBV12-4 and TRBJ1-2; D unresolved. V was trimmed by 5 bases and J by 8 bases, leaving 9 bases between them. The CDR3 loop spans 11 amino acids. In DNA, the CDR3 is TGTGCCAGCAGTCTCTCGACAGGCTACACCTTC. Translation gives CASSLSTGYTF.

The CDR3 here is CASSFDRGGYTF. CDR3 bases: TGTGCCAGCAGCTTCGACAGGGGTGGCTACACCTTC. The chain carries TRBV11-3 and TRBJ1-2; 8 bases are a match to TRBD1. Unmatched junction bases numbered 1, after V lost 3 bases and J lost 7 bases. Germline V gene sequence: CDR1 SGHNT, CDR2 YENEEA. The CDR3 has 12 amino acids.

This clone was seen a handful of times. The chain is built from TRBV7-9 and TRBJ2-7; the D is unclear. The V end lost 5 bases, the J end lost 6 bases, and 14 bases lay between the germline ends. The CDR3 has 13 residues. Germline values: CDR1 SEHNR, CDR2 FQNEAQ (reference sequence). In DNA, the CDR3 is TGTGCCAGCAGCCACGGAAATACCCCCGAGCAGTACGTC. Its protein is CASSHGNTPEQYV.

The J gene is TRBJ2-3, the V gene TRBV29-1; D unresolved. This CDR3 has 10 residues. Germline CDR1 SQVTM, CDR2 ANQGSEA. Trimming removed 7 bases from V and 0 bases from J, with 2 bases in between. This CDR3 reads CSGSTDTQYF. The CDR3 nucleotides read TGCAGCGGGAGCACAGATACGCAGTATTTT.

V and J are TRBV11-2 and TRBJ1-1, with 7 bases that match TRBD1. V dropped 2 bases and J dropped 0; count of bases not matched to a gene: 6. Germline lookup yields CDR1 SGHAT and CDR2 FQNNGV. The CDR3 sequence is 16 residues long. CDR3 nucleotide sequence: TGTGCCAGCAGCTTACTTCCCACAGGGGTGAACACTGAAGCTTTCTTT. Amino acids: CASSLLPTGVNTEAFF. Variable domain in full (rest from reference TRBV11-2 and TRBJ1-1): EAGVAQSPRYKIIEKRQSVAFWCNPISGHATLYWYQQILGQGPKLLIQFQNNGVVDDSQLPKDRFSAERLKGVDSTLKIQPAKLEDSAVYLCASSLLPTGVNTEAFFGQGTRLTVV.